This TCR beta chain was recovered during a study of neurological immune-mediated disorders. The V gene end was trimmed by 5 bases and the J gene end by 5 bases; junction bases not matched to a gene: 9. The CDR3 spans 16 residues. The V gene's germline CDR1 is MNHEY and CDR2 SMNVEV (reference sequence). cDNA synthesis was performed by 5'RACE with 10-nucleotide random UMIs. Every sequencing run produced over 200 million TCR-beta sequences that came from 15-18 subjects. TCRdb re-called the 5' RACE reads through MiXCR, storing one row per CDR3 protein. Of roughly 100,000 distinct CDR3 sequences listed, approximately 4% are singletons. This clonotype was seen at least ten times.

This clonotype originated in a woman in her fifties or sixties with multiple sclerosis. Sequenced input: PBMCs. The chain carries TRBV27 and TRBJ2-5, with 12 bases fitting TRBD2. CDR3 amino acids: CASSLFTSGGRETQYF. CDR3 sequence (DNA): TGTGCCAGCAGTCTATTCACTAGCGGGGGGCGGGAGACCCAGTACTTC.